Presented here are 3 T cell receptor beta chains from one specimen sequenced in a study of T cells after yellow fever vaccination. MiXCR, applied by TCRdb to the 5' RACE reads, yields one record per CDR3 protein. The sample carries 230,000 or so distinct CDR3 sequences, roughly 6.3% recorded once. Sequenced material: CD4+ T cells sorted from PBMCs, taken on the day of the yellow fever booster vaccination. These receptors all come from a young man who received the YFV17D yellow fever vaccine.

This sequence joins TRBV10-3 and TRBJ2-4, with TRBD2 matching over 9 bases. Germline loops: CDR1 ENHRY, CDR2 SYGVKD. This CDR3 is 14 amino acids long. The V and J ends lost 3 bases and 7 bases, in that order; junction bases with no gene match: 4. CDR3 DNA: TGTGCCATCAGTGACTCTAGCGGGAACAACATTCAGTACTTC. It translates to CAISDSSGNNIQYF.

This clonotype was seen a handful of times. V and J are TRBV7-2 and TRBJ1-5; D remains ambiguous. The CDR3 contains 13 residues. V was trimmed by 2 bases and J by 9 bases, leaving 11 bases between them. From germline, CDR1 is SGHTA and CDR2 FQGNSA. CDR3 amino acids: CASSLFPEGPQHF. For the CDR3, the DNA is TGTGCCAGCAGCTTATTTCCCGAGGGGCCCCAGCATTTT.

This clonotype appeared many times. The CDR3 loop reads CSAREAGRARYEQYF. The CDR3, as DNA: TGCAGTGCTAGAGAGGCGGGGAGGGCCAGGTACGAGCAGTACTTC. The V and J genes are TRBV20-1 and TRBJ2-7; 7 nucleotides match TRBD2. V lost 0 bases to trimming and J lost 4 bases; unmatched junction nucleotides: 9. Germline lookup yields CDR1 DFQATT and CDR2 SNEGSKA (reference sequence). The CDR3 is 15 amino acids.